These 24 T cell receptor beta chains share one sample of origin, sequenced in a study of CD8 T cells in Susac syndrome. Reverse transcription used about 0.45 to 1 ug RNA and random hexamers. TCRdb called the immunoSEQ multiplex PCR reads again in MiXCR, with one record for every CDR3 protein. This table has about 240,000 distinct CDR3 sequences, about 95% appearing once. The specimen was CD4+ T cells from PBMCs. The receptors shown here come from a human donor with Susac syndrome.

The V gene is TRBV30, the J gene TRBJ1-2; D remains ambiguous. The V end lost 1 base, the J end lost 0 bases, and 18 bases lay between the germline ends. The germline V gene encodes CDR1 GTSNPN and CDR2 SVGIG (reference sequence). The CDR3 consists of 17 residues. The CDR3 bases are TGTGCCTGGAGTGCTAATTTTCGTCGCCAGACTAACTATGGCTACACCTTC. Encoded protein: CAWSANFRRQTNYGYTF. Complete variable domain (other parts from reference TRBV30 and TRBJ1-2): SQTIHQWPATLVQPVGSPLSLECTVEGTSNPNLYWYRQAAGRGLQLLFYSVGIGQISSEVPQNLSASRPQDRQFILSSKKLLLSDSGFYLCAWSANFRRQTNYGYTFGSGTRLTVV.

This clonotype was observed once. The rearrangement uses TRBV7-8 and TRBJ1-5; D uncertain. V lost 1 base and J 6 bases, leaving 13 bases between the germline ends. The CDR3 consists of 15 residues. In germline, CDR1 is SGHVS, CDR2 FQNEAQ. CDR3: CASSLGDLLGQPQHF. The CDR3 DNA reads TGTGCCAGCAGCTTAGGAGACCTATTGGGTCAGCCCCAGCATTTT. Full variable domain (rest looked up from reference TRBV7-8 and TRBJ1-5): GAGVSQSPRYKVAKRGQDVALRCDPISGHVSLFWYQQALGQGPEFLTYFQNEAQLDKSGLPSDRFFAERPEGSVSTLKIQRTQQEDSAVYLCASSLGDLLGQPQHFGDGTRLSIL.

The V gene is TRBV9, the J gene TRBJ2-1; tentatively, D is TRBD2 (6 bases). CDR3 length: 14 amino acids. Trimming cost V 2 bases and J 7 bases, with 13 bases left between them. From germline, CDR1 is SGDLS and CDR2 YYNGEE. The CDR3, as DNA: TGTGCCAGCAGCGTCCGGGAACGGGGGAATGAGCAGTTCTTC. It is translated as CASSVRERGNEQFF.

CDR3: CASSSVPGNYTF. In nucleotides, the CDR3 is TGTGCCAGCAGCTCTGTCCCCGGGAACTACACCTTC. The chain is built from TRBV21-1 and TRBJ1-2; TRBD1, the D gene given by the table, was not confirmed from the DNA. TRBV21-1 is flagged as a pseudogene. The CDR3 loop spans 12 amino acids.

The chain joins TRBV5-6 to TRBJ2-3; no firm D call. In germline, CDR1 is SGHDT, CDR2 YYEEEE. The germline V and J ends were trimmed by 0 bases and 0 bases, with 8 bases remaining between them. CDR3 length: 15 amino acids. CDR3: CASSLGDGSTDTQYF. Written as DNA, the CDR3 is TGTGCCAGCAGCTTGGGGGATGGGAGCACAGATACGCAGTATTTT.

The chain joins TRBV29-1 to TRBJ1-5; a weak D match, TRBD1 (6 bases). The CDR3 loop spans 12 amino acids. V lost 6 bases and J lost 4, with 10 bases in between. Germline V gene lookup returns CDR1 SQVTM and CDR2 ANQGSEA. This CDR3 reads CSVWTANQPQHF. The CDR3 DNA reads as TGCAGCGTCTGGACAGCAAATCAGCCCCAGCATTTT.

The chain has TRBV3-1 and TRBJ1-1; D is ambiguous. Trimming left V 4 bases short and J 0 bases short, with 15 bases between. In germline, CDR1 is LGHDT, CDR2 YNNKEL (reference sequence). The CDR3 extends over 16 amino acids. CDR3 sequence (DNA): TGTGCCAGCAGCCCAGGCTCTGGAGGGTTGAACACTGAAGCTTTCTTT. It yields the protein CASSPGSGGLNTEAFF.

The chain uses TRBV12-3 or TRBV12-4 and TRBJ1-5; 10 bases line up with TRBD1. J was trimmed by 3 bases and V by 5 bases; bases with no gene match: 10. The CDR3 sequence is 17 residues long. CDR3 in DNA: TGTGCCAGCAGTCGGTTGGGGACAGGGGCCAACAATCAGCCCCAGCATTTT. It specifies CASSRLGTGANNQPQHF.

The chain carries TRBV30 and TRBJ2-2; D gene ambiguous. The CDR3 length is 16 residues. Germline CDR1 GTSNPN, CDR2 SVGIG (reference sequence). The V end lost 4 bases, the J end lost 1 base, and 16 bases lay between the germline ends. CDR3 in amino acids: CAWTFDPLLNTGELFF. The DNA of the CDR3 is TGTGCCTGGACCTTTGACCCGTTGTTGAACACCGGGGAGCTGTTTTTT.

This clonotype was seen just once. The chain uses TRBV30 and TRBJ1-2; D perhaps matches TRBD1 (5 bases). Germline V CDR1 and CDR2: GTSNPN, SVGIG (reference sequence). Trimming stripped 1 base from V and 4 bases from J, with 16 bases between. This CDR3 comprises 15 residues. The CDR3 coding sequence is TGTGCCTGGAGTGATCCAGGGCGTATAGGCTATGGCTACACCTTC. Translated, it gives CAWSDPGRIGYGYTF.

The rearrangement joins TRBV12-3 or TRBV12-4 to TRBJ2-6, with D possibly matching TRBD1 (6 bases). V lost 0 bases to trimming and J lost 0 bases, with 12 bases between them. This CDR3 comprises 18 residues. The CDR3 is CASSLARTGTSGANVLTF. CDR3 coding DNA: TGTGCCAGCAGTTTAGCGCGAACAGGGACCTCTGGGGCCAACGTCCTGACTTTC.

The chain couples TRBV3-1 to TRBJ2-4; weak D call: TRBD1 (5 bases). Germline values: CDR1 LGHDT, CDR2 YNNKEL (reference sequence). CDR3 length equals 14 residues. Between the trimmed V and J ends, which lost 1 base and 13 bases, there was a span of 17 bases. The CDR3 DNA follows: TGTGCCAGCAGCCAAGCAAGGGGTACTATTGAGCAGTACTTC. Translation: CASSQARGTIEQYF.

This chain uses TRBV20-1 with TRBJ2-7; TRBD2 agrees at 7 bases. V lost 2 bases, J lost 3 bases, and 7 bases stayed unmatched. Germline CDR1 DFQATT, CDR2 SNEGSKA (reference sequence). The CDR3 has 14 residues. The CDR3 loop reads CSARSAGKGYEQYF. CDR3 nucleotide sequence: TGCAGTGCTAGATCAGCGGGGAAAGGCTACGAGCAGTACTTC.

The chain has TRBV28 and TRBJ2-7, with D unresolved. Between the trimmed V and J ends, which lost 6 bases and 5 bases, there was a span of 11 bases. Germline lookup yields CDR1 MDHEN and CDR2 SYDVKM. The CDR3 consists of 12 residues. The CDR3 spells CASSTLWNEQYF. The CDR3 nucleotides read TGTGCCAGCAGCACCCTGTGGAACGAGCAGTACTTC.

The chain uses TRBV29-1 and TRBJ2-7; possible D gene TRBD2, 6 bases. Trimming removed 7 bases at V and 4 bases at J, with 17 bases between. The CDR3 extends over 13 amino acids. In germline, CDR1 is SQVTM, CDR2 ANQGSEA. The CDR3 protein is CSASWGVGYEQYF. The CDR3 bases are TGCAGCGCGTCGTGGGGGGTCGGGTACGAGCAGTACTTC.

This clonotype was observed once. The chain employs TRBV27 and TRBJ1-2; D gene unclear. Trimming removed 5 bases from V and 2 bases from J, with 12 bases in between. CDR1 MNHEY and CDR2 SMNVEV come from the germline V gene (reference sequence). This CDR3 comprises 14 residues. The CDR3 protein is CASSVSVINYGYTF. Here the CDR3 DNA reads TGTGCCAGCAGTGTCTCCGTGATAAACTATGGCTACACCTTC.

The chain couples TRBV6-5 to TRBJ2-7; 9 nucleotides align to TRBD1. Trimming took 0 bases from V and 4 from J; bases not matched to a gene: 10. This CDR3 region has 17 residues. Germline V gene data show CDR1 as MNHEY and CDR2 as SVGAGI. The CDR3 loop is CASSYSAGQGRRYEQYF. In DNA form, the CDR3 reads TGTGCCAGCAGTTACTCGGCGGGACAGGGTCGACGATACGAGCAGTACTTC.

CDR3 bases: TGCGCCAGCAGCCCAGGGGGACTACGCACAGATACGCAGTATTTT. This codes for CASSPGGLRTDTQYF. This rearrangement joins TRBV4-1 to TRBJ2-3, with D perhaps being TRBD1 or TRBD2 (7 bases each). Trimming cost V 4 bases and J 1 base, with 12 bases left between them. The length of the CDR3 is 15 residues. Germline V lookup: CDR1 MGHRA, CDR2 YSYEKL.

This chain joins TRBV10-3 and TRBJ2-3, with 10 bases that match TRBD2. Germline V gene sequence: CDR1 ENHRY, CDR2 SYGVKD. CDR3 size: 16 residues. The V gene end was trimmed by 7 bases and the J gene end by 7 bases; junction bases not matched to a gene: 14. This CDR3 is CAITAGGPEGSNTQYF. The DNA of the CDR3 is TGTGCCATCACAGCGGGAGGGCCCGAGGGATCAAATACGCAGTATTTT.

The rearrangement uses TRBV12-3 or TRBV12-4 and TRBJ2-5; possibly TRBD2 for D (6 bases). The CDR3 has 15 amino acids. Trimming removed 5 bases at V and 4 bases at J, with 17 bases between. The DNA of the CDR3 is TGTGCCAGCAGTGCCCCCCGACTAGGAGGAGAGACCCAGTACTTC. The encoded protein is CASSAPRLGGETQYF.

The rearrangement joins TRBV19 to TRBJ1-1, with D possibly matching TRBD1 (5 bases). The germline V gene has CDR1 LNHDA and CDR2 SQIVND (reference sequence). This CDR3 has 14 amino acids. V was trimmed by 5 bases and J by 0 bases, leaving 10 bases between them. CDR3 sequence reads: CASSAGGLNTEAFF. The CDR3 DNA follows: TGTGCCAGTAGTGCCGGGGGATTGAACACTGAAGCTTTCTTT.

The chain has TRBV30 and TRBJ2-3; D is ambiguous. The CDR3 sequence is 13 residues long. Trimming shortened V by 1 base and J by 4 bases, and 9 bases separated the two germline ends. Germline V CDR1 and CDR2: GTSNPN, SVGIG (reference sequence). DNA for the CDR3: TGTGCCTGGAGTGCAATTACAGCAGATACGCAGTATTTT. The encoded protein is CAWSAITADTQYF.

CDR3 amino acids: CASSFAGQVHEQFF. The CDR3 DNA reads as TGTGCCAGCAGTTTCGCGGGACAAGTGCATGAGCAGTTCTTC. V and J are TRBV6-6 and TRBJ2-1; D may match TRBD1 or TRBD2 (6 bases each). V gave up 4 bases and J gave up 8 bases, with 15 bases separating them. The germline CDR1 and CDR2 sequences are MNHNY and SVGAGI (reference sequence). The CDR3 has 14 amino acids.

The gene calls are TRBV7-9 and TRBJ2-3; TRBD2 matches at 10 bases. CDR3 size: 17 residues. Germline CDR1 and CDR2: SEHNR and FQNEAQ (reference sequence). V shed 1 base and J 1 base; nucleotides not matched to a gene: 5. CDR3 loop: CASSLESGTSGTDTQYF. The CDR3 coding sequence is TGTGCCAGCAGCTTAGAATCCGGGACTAGCGGCACAGATACGCAGTATTTT.